This TCR beta chain was sequenced for a study of T cell responses to AZD1222 COVID-19 vaccine. General study results and limits: The sample set comprised mostly white British donors with more females, and clonal diversity was possibly underestimated. At 160-218 and 743-854, vaccine-associated CD4 TCRs were dominant, and they spanned spike. No repertoire was sampled before or during the peak T cell response, only after it. Of spike-specific TCRs, nearly half reportedly target regions left unmutated in variants.

The protocol was immunoSEQ multiplex PCR, while the TCRdb copy is restricted to in-frame clones and leaves out a portion. The sample consists of around 120,000 clones, about 90% of them appearing once. In regard to this clone: The antigen is undetermined. One junction end does not reproduce the germline sequence, and a read error may be involved.

The clonotype was recovered from an adult in good health. The starting material was peripheral blood, obtained on day 0 of AZD1222 vaccination.

The CDR3 spells CASSYSGTSQNIGELFF. The CDR3 coding sequence is TGTGCCAGCAGTTACTCGGGGACCTCCCAAAACATCGGGGAGCTGTTTTTT. The rearrangement joins TRBV6-2 or TRBV6-3 to TRBJ2-2; the D gene could be TRBD1 or TRBD2 (5 bases each). The CDR3 extends over 17 amino acids. Germline V gene lookup returns CDR1 MNHEY and CDR2 SVGEGT.